A selection of T cell receptor beta chains follows, all from one sample in a study of vaccination effects on CD4 cells after COVID-19. Method: immunoSEQ multiplex PCR; TCRdb's copy keeps in-frame clones and lacks some. The table includes roughly 30,000 clones, 65% to 80% detected once. These TCRs are of unknown antigen specificity. Sequencing was performed on CD4+ T cells from PBMCs cultured with HCoV-NL63 spike peptides, taken after COVID-19 vaccination. The receptors come from a human donor who received a COVID-19 vaccine. Both conserved end residues are trimmed from each CDR3.

v_gene	len	CDR3aa
TRBV30	9	AWSILNEQF
TRBV3-1/TRBV3-2	9	ASSVSYEQY
TRBV9	14	ASSVGAGSWDTEAF
TRBV6-5	14	ASSYSRGRGFYEQY
TRBV7-7	17	ASSLGPERKHPLSYEQY
TRBV4-1	13	ASSTGTASSYEQY
TRBV5-1	12	ASSLSDPNETQY
TRBV11-3	14	ASSRGLAGDAGELF
TRBV4-1	15	ASSQLPQGATNEKLF
TRBV4-2	12	ASSQEPWGGEAF
TRBV5-3	12	ARSPRGAGETQY
TRBV5-1	13	ASNEGNANTGELF
TRBV29-1	9	SAAGSYGYT
TRBV6-5	12	ASSYLGTDTEAF
TRBV11-3	11	ASSFSTYNEQF
TRBV18	15	ASSPNFGHGRGNEQF
TRBV18	14	ASSPLADSSGNTIY
TRBV20-1	12	SASLPGGNNEQF
TRBV6-5	11	ASSQQGYTEAF
TRBV3-1/TRBV3-2	13	ASSHASGGHNEQF
TRBV7-9	15	ASSSSTGERAKNIQY
TRBV4-2	13	ASSQVQGSNYGYT
TRBV7-9	14	ASSLFGIFKINEQF